This T cell receptor (beta chain) was identified during a study of cytomegalovirus exposure and HLA in healthy donors. V lost 4 bases, J lost 8 bases, and 14 bases lay in between. This CDR3 has 13 amino acids. Germline-derived CDR1 and CDR2 are MNHEY and SMNVEV (reference sequence). PCR primers comprised 60 Vbeta and 13 Jbeta primers. Sequencing used immunoSEQ multiplex PCR; TCRdb keeps in-frame clones, though not all of them. The sample shows about 210,000 clones, roughly 77% of them seen only once. A word on this clone: Its target is unknown.

Findings and caveats of the study: About 87% or about 30% of the time was how often most TCR beta V segments were productive, according to an earlier analysis.

This sequence joins TRBV27 and TRBJ1-2, with a weak D call TRBD1 (5 bases). The source of this sequence is a man aged 40-49 years in good health and CMV-seropositive. Sequenced input: PBMCs. CDR3: CASSSGGSGGYTF. For the CDR3, the DNA is TGTGCCAGCAGTTCGGGGGGGTCGGGGGGCTACACCTTC.